Listed here are 31 T cell receptor beta chains from one sample, sequenced in a study of blood T cells in healthy people across ages. Next came a second PCR, run for 7 to 11 cycles, which used a sample-barcoded 5' primer along with a J-beta primer mix. In TCRdb, the 5' RACE reads were re-called with MiXCR into one record per CDR3 protein. Among around 800,000 distinct CDR3 sequences listed, roughly 24% were seen once. In addition, the sample was reused for a study of T cells of mothers and their children.

The sequenced sample consisted of blood. These receptors came from a boy between 10 and 17 years old in good health.

The rearrangement joins TRBV7-9 to TRBJ2-5; D is perhaps TRBD1 or TRBD2 (5 bases each). CDR1 and CDR2 from the germline V gene are SEHNR and FQNEAQ (reference sequence). Trimming took 5 bases from V and 1 from J, leaving 17 bases between them. The CDR3 totals 16 residues. CDR3 sequence reads: CASSPGKRATQETQYF. The CDR3 DNA reads as TGTGCCAGCAGCCCAGGGAAGAGGGCGACCCAAGAGACCCAGTACTTC.

V and J are TRBV9 and TRBJ2-3; no definite D call. Germline-derived CDR1 and CDR2 are SGDLS and YYNGEE. With 0 bases removed from V and 2 bases from J, the gap between germline ends came to 4 bases. This CDR3 contains 13 residues. CDR3 sequence reads: CASSVGATDTQYF. CDR3 nucleotide sequence: TGTGCCAGCAGCGTAGGGGCCACAGATACGCAGTATTTT.

This clonotype was observed at least ten times. The chain is built from TRBV2 and TRBJ1-4; D unresolved. This CDR3 region has 11 residues. Trimming cost V 6 bases and J 5 bases, with 4 bases left between them. Per germline, CDR1 SNHLY and CDR2 FYNNEI. This CDR3 is CASRLNEKLFF. The CDR3 DNA sequence: TGTGCCAGCAGATTGAATGAAAAACTGTTTTTT.

This clonotype was seen at least ten times. V is TRBV29-1 and J is TRBJ2-5; D is possibly TRBD1 (5 bases). The V end was cut by 7 bases, the J end by 1 base, with 10 bases between. CDR1 is SQVTM, CDR2 ANQGSEA, per germline. The CDR3 totals 12 residues. CDR3: CSGQDTQETQYF. The CDR3 DNA sequence: TGCAGCGGCCAGGACACCCAAGAGACCCAGTACTTC.

This clonotype was found a few times. The V and J genes are TRBV20-1 and TRBJ2-5, with 8 bases fitting TRBD1. The junction had 5 bases not matched to a gene; V was cut back by 4 bases and J by 7 bases. The CDR3 consists of 12 residues. Germline V gives CDR1 DFQATT, CDR2 SNEGSKA (reference sequence). CDR3 DNA: TGCAGTGCTAATACAGGGGGGCTGACCCAGTACTTC. As protein: CSANTGGLTQYF.

The chain recombines TRBV7-9 with TRBJ1-5, with D uncertain. Germline values: CDR1 SEHNR, CDR2 FQNEAQ (reference sequence). CDR3 size: 14 residues. Between the trimmed V and J ends, which lost 1 base and 3 bases, there was a span of 7 bases. CDR3 region: CASSLGRINQPQHF. CDR3 DNA sequence: TGTGCCAGCAGCTTAGGGCGGATCAATCAGCCCCAGCATTTT.

The gene calls are TRBV12-3 or TRBV12-4 and TRBJ1-2; TRBD1 might be the D (5 bases). The CDR3 sequence is 12 residues long. V lost 5 bases and J 8 bases, leaving 12 bases between the germline ends. The CDR3 nucleotides read TGTGCCAGCAGTATGCAGGGTTACGGCTACACCTTC. It codes for CASSMQGYGYTF.

The chain employs TRBV29-1 and TRBJ2-3, with 7 bases aligning to TRBD2. The CDR3 runs to 18 residues. The J segment lost 0 bases and the V segment lost 2 bases, leaving 14 bases of the junction unmatched. The germline CDR1 and CDR2 sequences are SQVTM and ANQGSEA. DNA for the CDR3: TGCAGCGTTGAAAATACCCGAACGGGAGGCCCTAGCACAGATACGCAGTATTTT. It is translated as CSVENTRTGGPSTDTQYF.

CDR3 loop: CASSLQTGRVGDIQYF. The CDR3 DNA reads as TGTGCCAGCAGTTTGCAGACAGGGCGCGTTGGGGACATTCAGTACTTC. The chain links TRBV28 to TRBJ2-4, with 7 bases matching TRBD1. This CDR3 contains 16 residues. The V gene end was trimmed by 3 bases and the J gene end by 8 bases; junction bases not matched to a gene: 13. Looked up from germline, CDR1 is MDHEN and CDR2 is SYDVKM. Full variable domain (remainder filled in from reference TRBV28 and TRBJ2-4): DVKVTQSSRYLVKRTGEKVFLECVQDMDHENMFWYRQDPGLGLRLIYFSYDVKMKEKGDIPEGYSVSREKKERFSLILESASTNQTSMYLCASSLQTGRVGDIQYFGAGTRLSVL.

J is TRBJ2-4 and V is TRBV15, with D perhaps matching TRBD1 (6 bases). There are 12 residues in the CDR3. The germline gives CDR1 LNHNV, CDR2 YYDKDF (reference sequence). V gave up 0 bases and J gave up 13 bases, with 10 bases separating them. The CDR3 loop is CATSRDTGFQYF. The CDR3 region has the DNA TGTGCCACCAGCAGAGATACAGGGTTCCAGTACTTC.

This clonotype was counted ten times or more. V and J are TRBV20-1 and TRBJ1-6; D perhaps matches TRBD1 (6 bases). Germline assignment: CDR1 DFQATT and CDR2 SNEGSKA (reference sequence). CDR3 length: 14 residues. Trimming left V 3 bases short and J 8 bases short, with 14 bases between. The CDR3 region is CSASRGRGDSPLHF. As DNA, the CDR3 is TGCAGTGCTAGCCGGGGCAGGGGCGATTCACCCCTCCACTTT.

The rearrangement links TRBV28 to TRBJ1-2; no clear D. The germline gives CDR1 MDHEN, CDR2 SYDVKM. V lost 9 bases to trimming and J lost 7 bases, with 21 bases between them. The CDR3 covers 14 residues. The CDR3 here is CARSRRDGLGGYTF. CDR3 sequence (DNA): TGTGCCAGGTCCCGCAGAGACGGCCTAGGTGGCTACACCTTC.

The chain carries TRBV28 and TRBJ1-2; possible D gene TRBD1, 5 bases. The length of the CDR3 is 15 residues. The V end lost 3 bases, the J end lost 9 bases, and 20 bases lay between the germline ends. Germline V gives CDR1 MDHEN, CDR2 SYDVKM. CDR3 nucleotides: TGTGCCAGCAGTTTGGACGGACCAACGCAGGGAAGCTACACCTTC. As protein: CASSLDGPTQGSYTF.

This clonotype appeared once. This chain uses TRBV30 with TRBJ2-7; no definite D call. CDR3 length equals 14 residues. Deletions cut 3 bases from V and 1 base from J, with 13 bases between. Looked up from germline, CDR1 is GTSNPN and CDR2 is SVGIG (reference sequence). DNA for the CDR3: TGTGCCTGGAGCGCCCTGGCCTTTTCCTACGAGCAGTACTTC. It codes for CAWSALAFSYEQYF.

The chain employs TRBV5-1 and TRBJ2-2; 7 bases align to TRBD2. This CDR3 is built from 15 residues. Germline lookup yields CDR1 SGHRS and CDR2 YFSETQ. Trimming removed 0 bases from V and 6 bases from J; junction bases left unmatched: 5. CDR3 loop: CASSLAGGSAGELFF. The DNA for the CDR3 is TGCGCCAGCAGCTTGGCCGGGGGGAGCGCCGGGGAGCTGTTTTTT.

Only a few counts were recorded for this clonotype. V and J are TRBV7-9 and TRBJ2-4; perhaps TRBD2 as D (6 bases). Germline lookup yields CDR1 SEHNR and CDR2 FQNEAQ (reference sequence). V was cut by 4 bases and J by 7 bases, with 14 bases left in between. The CDR3 has 14 amino acids. CDR3 in amino acids: CASSWGTSGNIQYF. The CDR3 nucleotides are TGTGCCAGCAGCTGGGGGACTTCAGGCAACATTCAGTACTTC.

V usage is TRBV6-2 or TRBV6-3 and J usage is TRBJ2-3, with TRBD2 identical over 14 bases. There are 18 residues in the CDR3. Germline V gene sequence: CDR1 MNHEY, CDR2 SVGEGT. J lost 0 bases, V lost 6 bases, and 8 bases had no gene match. The CDR3 coding sequence is TGTGCCAGCAGCCCCGGACTAGCGGGGGGCGTTAGCACAGATACGCAGTATTTT. This codes for CASSPGLAGGVSTDTQYF.

The genes are TRBV20-1 and TRBJ2-1; 16 nucleotides align to TRBD2. The CDR3 is made up of 20 amino acids. Germline CDR1 and CDR2: DFQATT and SNEGSKA (reference sequence). Germline trimming cut 0 bases from V and 5 bases from J; bases unmatched to any gene: 13. The CDR3 loop reads CSARDLGVGTSGGADNEQFF. In nucleotides, the CDR3 is TGCAGTGCTAGAGACCTAGGGGTCGGGACTAGCGGGGGGGCCGACAATGAGCAGTTCTTC.

The rearrangement uses TRBV6-5 and TRBJ2-3; 9 bases are a match to TRBD2. The CDR3 length is 18 residues. Germline assignment: CDR1 MNHEY and CDR2 SVGAGI. V lost 0 bases, J lost 8 bases, and 15 bases stayed unmatched. The CDR3 DNA is TGTGCCAGCAGTTACTCGAAGGCTGGCGGGGGGGCCGGGGGTACGCAGTATTTT. Protein sequence: CASSYSKAGGGAGGTQYF.

The chain carries TRBV10-3 and TRBJ2-1; D gene ambiguous. V lost 6 bases, J lost 2 bases, and 14 bases lay in between. Germline V gene data show CDR1 as ENHRY and CDR2 as SYGVKD. There are 15 residues in the CDR3. CDR3 bases: TGTGCCATCAGCGACGGGTCCACTACCTACAATGAGCAGTTCTTC. Protein product: CAISDGSTTYNEQFF.

CDR3 in DNA: TGTGCCAGCAGCCAAGCGGGGCTCAGGGACCCTAACACCGGGGAGCTGTTTTTT. As protein: CASSQAGLRDPNTGELFF. The chain recombines TRBV4-2 with TRBJ2-2; D possibly matches TRBD1 or TRBD2 (5 bases each). The CDR3 is 18 amino acids. Looked up from germline, CDR1 is LGHNA and CDR2 is YNFKEQ. Trimming stripped 1 base from V and 2 bases from J, with 17 bases between.

The chain combines TRBV7-6 with TRBJ2-3; a weak D match, TRBD2 (5 bases). Germline V lookup: CDR1 SGHVS, CDR2 FNYEAQ. The CDR3 runs to 16 residues. V shed 5 bases and J shed 5 bases, with 20 bases lying between them. CDR3 sequence reads: CASSLSLKRMGDTQYF. As DNA, the CDR3 is TGTGCCAGCAGCCTATCCCTCAAGCGGATGGGAGATACGCAGTATTTT. The full variable domain, with the rest looked up from reference TRBV7-6 and TRBJ2-3, is GAGVSQSPRYKVTKRGQDVALRCDPISGHVSLYWYRQALGQGPEFLTYFNYEAQQDKSGLPNDRFSAERPEGSISTLTIQRTEQRDSAMYRCASSLSLKRMGDTQYFGPGTRLTVL.

Only a few counts were recorded for this clonotype. Its ends do not fully match the called genes, so a read error is possible. The chain couples TRBV6-1 to TRBJ2-7, with TRBD1 identical over 8 bases. The CDR3 runs to 15 residues. Germline V lookup: CDR1 MNHNS, CDR2 SASEGT. CDR3 nucleotide sequence: TGTGCCAGCAGGACAGGGGCCCAGGGAACCTACGAGCAGCACTTC. Encoded protein: CASRTGAQGTYEQHF.

This clonotype was counted only a few times. The chain is built from TRBV7-6 and TRBJ2-7; 10 bases align to TRBD2. The V segment lost 5 bases and the J segment 0 bases; nucleotides outside the gene matches: 4. This CDR3 has 15 amino acids. Germline CDR1 reads SGHVS; CDR2 reads FNYEAQ. The CDR3 region is CASSELAGSSYEQYF. In nucleotides, the CDR3 is TGTGCCAGCAGCGAACTAGCGGGGTCCTCCTACGAGCAGTACTTC.

In its sample, this clonotype was seen once. CDR3 sequence reads: CASSLASGESSYEQYF. CDR3 nucleotides: TGCGCCAGCAGCTTGGCCTCAGGGGAGAGCTCCTACGAGCAGTACTTC. The chain employs TRBV5-1 and TRBJ2-5, with a possible D match to TRBD1 (6 bases). The end of the DNA aligns better with TRBJ2-7, so the J call may be wrong. CDR3 length: 16 residues. Germline assignment: CDR1 SGHRS and CDR2 YFSETQ.

The chain combines TRBV12-3 or TRBV12-4 with TRBJ2-1; tentatively, D is TRBD2 (7 bases). The CDR3 sequence is 16 residues long. V gave up 6 bases and J gave up 4 bases, with 19 bases separating them. The CDR3 DNA sequence: TGTGCCAGCAGACACTATGGCGGGGGCTTTTACAATGAGCAGTTCTTC. Its protein product is CASRHYGGGFYNEQFF.

This clonotype has only a few counts. The V call is TRBV5-1, the J call TRBJ2-1, with D hard to call. Germline V gene lookup returns CDR1 SGHRS and CDR2 YFSETQ. The V and J ends lost 4 bases and 2 bases respectively, with 13 bases between them. The CDR3 extends over 15 amino acids. The CDR3 region has the DNA TGCGCCAGCAGCCCCAGCTCGACCCCCTACAATGAGCAGTTCTTC. This codes for CASSPSSTPYNEQFF.

About this clonotype: An end of the junction differs from the germline gene, which may be a read error. V is TRBV7-3 and J is TRBJ2-3; D is uncertain. The CDR3 has 13 amino acids. Germline CDR1 reads SGHTA; CDR2 reads FQGTGA. The CDR3, as DNA: TGTGCCAGCGGGGTTGGTGGCACAGATATGCAGTATTTT. Amino acids: CASGVGGTDMQYF.

This clonotype was recorded a few times. This chain connects TRBV7-2 to TRBJ1-2; D remains ambiguous. CDR1 and CDR2 from the germline V gene are SGHTA and FQGNSA. This CDR3 has 15 residues. Trimming pared 1 base from V and 2 bases from J, leaving 11 bases between. The CDR3 nucleotides are TGTGCCAGCAGCTTAGTCGCCACCCCGAACTATGGCTACACCTTC. Translation gives CASSLVATPNYGYTF.

This clonotype was seen more than once but under ten times. The rearrangement joins TRBV20-1 to TRBJ2-3; 11 bases fit TRBD1. This CDR3 comprises 14 residues. CDR1 DFQATT and CDR2 SNEGSKA come from the germline V gene (reference sequence). V dropped 6 bases and J dropped 6; count of bases not matched to a gene: 8. CDR3 residues: CSARGGQGGDTQYF. The CDR3 coding sequence is TGCAGTGCCAGGGGGGGACAGGGGGGCGATACGCAGTATTTT.

Details on this clonotype: The junction differs from germline at one of its ends, possibly a read error. The gene calls are TRBV10-3 and TRBJ2-7, with a tentative D call TRBD2 (5 bases). The CDR3 spans 14 residues. Germline CDR1 is ENHRY and CDR2 is SYGVKD. The CDR3 sequence: CTISELRGPYEQYF. The CDR3 region has the DNA TGTACCATCAGTGAGTTACGGGGTCCCTACGAGCAGTACTTC.